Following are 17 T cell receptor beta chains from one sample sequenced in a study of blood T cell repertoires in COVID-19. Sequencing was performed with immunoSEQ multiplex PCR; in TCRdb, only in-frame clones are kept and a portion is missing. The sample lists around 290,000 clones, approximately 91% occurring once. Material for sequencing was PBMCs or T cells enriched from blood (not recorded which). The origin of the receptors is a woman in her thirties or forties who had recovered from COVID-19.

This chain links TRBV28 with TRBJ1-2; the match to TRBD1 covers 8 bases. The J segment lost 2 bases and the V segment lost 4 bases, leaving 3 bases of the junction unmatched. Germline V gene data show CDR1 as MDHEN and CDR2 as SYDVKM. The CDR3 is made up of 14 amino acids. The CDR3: CASSWDRINYGYTF. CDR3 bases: TGTGCCAGCAGTTGGGACAGGATAAACTATGGCTACACCTTC.

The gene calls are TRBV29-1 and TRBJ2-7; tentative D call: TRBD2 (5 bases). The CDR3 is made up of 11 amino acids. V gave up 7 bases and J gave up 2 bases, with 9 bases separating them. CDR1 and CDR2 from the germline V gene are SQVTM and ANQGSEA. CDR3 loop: CSGRDAYEQYF. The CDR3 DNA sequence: TGCAGCGGACGGGATGCCTACGAGCAGTACTTC.

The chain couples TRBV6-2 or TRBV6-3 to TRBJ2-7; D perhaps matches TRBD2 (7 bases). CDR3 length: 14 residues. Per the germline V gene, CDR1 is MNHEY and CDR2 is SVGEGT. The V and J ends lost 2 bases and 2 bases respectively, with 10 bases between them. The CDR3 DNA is TGTGCCAGCAGTTACCGGGGGGCCACCTACGAGCAGTACTTC. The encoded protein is CASSYRGATYEQYF.

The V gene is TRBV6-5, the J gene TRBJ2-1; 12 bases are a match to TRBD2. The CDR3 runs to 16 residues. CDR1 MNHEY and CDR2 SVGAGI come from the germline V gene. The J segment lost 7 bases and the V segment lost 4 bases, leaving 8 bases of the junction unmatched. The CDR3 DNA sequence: TGTGCCAGCAGTTCAGGGACTAGCGGGTTAAAGAATGAGCAGTTCTTC. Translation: CASSSGTSGLKNEQFF.

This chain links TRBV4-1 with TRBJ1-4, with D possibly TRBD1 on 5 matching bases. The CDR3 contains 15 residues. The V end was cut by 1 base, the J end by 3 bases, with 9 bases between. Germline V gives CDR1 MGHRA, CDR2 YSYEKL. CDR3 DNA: TGCGCCAGCAGCCAAGTGGGGCGAGCTAATGAAAAACTGTTTTTT. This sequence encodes CASSQVGRANEKLFF.

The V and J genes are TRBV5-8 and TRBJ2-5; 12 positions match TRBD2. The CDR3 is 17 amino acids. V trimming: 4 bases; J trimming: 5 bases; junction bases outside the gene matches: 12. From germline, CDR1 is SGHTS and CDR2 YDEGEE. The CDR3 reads CASSPTSGRPSGETQYF. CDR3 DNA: TGTGCCAGCAGCCCAACTAGCGGGAGGCCCTCAGGGGAGACCCAGTACTTC.

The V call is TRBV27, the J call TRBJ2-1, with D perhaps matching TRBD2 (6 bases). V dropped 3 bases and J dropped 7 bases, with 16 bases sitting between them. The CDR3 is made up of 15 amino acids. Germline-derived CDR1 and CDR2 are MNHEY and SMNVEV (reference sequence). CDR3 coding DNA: TGTGCCAGCAGTTTCGGGGGTGGGTTTCAAAATGAGCAGTTCTTC. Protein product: CASSFGGGFQNEQFF.

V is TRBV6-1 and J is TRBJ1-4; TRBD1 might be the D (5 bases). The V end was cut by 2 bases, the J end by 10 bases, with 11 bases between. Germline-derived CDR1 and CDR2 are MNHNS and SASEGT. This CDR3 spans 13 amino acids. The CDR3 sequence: CASSEQDTGKLFF. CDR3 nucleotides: TGTGCCAGCAGTGAACAGGACACCGGAAAACTGTTTTTT.

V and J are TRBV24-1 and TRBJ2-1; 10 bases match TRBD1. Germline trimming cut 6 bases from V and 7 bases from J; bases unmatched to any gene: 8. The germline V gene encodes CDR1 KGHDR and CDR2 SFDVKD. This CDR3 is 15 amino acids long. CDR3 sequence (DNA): TGTGCCACCAGTATCGGCGGGACAGGGGCGAATGAGCAGTTCTTC. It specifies CATSIGGTGANEQFF.

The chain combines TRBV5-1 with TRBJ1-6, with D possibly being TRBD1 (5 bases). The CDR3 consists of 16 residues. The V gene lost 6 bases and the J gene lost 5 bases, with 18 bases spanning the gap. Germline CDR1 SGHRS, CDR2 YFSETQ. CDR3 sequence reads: CASTPAPGRDNSPLHF. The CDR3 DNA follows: TGCGCCAGCACCCCGGCCCCCGGCAGGGATAATTCACCCCTCCACTTT.

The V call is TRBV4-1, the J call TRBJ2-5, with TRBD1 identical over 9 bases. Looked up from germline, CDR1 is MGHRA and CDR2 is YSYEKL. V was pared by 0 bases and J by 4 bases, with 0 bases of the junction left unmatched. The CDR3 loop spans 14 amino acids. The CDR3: CASSQEGQGETQYF. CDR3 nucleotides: TGCGCCAGCAGCCAAGAGGGACAGGGAGAGACCCAGTACTTC.

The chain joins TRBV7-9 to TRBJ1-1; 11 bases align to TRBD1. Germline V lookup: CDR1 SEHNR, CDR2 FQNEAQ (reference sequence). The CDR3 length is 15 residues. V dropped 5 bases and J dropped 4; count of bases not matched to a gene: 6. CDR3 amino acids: CASSPPGQGVTEAFF. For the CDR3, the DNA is TGTGCCAGCAGCCCGCCGGGACAGGGGGTCACTGAAGCTTTCTTT.

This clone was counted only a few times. The CDR3 DNA is TGCGCCAGCAGCCGAGAGACCCCAGCCACGGGAGATACGCAGTATTTT. Translated, it gives CASSRETPATGDTQYF. The rearrangement uses TRBV4-1 and TRBJ2-3; D gene unclear. Germline V gives CDR1 MGHRA, CDR2 YSYEKL. The CDR3 consists of 16 residues. V shed 4 bases and J shed 5 bases, with 19 bases lying between them.

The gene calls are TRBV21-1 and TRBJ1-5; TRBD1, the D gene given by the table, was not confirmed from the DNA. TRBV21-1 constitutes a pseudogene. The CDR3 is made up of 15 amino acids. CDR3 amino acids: CASGGDRDSNQPQHF. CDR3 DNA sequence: TGTGCCAGCGGGGGGGACAGGGATAGCAATCAGCCCCAGCATTTT.

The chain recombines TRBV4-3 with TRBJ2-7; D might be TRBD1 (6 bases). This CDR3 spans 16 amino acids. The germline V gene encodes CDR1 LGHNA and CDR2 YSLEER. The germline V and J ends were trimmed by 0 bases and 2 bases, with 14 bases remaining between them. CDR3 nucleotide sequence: TGCGCCAGCAGCCAAGATCACAGGGATAGGCCCTACGAGCAGTACTTC. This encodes CASSQDHRDRPYEQYF.

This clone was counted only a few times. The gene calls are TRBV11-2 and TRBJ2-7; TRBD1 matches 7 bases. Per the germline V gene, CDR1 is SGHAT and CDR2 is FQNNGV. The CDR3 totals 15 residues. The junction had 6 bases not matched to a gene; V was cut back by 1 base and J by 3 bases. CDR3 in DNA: TGTGCCAGCAGCTTAGCCGGGACAGACATCTACGAGCAGTACTTC. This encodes CASSLAGTDIYEQYF.

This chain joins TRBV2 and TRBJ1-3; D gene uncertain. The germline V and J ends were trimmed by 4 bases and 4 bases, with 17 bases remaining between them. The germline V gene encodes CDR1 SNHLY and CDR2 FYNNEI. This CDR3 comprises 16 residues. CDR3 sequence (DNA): TGTGCCAGCAGTGGTGGGTTGGCCAACGGGGGAAACACCATATATTTT. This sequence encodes CASSGGLANGGNTIYF.